The clone carrying this TCR beta chain has only one observation. Its target is unknown. Sequencing used immunoSEQ multiplex PCR; TCRdb keeps in-frame clones, though not all of them. The table has some 2.1 million clones, about 93% seen once. This CDR3 has 15 residues. V lost 3 bases to trimming and J lost 3 bases, with 14 bases between them. CDR1 SEHNR and CDR2 FQNEAQ come from the germline V gene (reference sequence). These data belong to a study of shared clonotypes between healthy human individuals. In the study overall: The study enrolled a couple of women and a few men aged 18 to 49. Regarding the study as a whole: Blood was the sole source, and tissue repertoires probably differ.

Naive CD8 isolation took CD45RO-negative cells positively selected for CCR7 and excluded terminally differentiated effector memory CD45RA+ cells. This chain joins TRBV7-9 and TRBJ1-1; tentative D call: TRBD1 (5 bases). Material: naive CD8+ T cells from PBMCs. The TCR comes from a man between 18 and 35 years old in good health. Some clones in this sample may be carry-over from other donors' samples. The CDR3 coding sequence is TGTGCCAGCAGCTTCGGGGGGTCGGTAGACACTGAAGCTTTCTTT. Residues: CASSFGGSVDTEAFF.